This T cell receptor beta chain comes out of a study of shared clonotypes between healthy human individuals. Study-level findings and limits: Sharing of clonotypes among donors was expected to vary with sequencing depth.

Per germline, CDR1 MDHEN and CDR2 SYDVKM. V lost 1 base, J lost 4 bases, and 17 bases lay in between. The CDR3 extends over 17 amino acids. Deep level was the assay's run setting. The data were produced by immunoSEQ multiplex PCR, yet TCRdb's version contains in-frame clones alone and is incomplete. The sample includes a few hundred thousand clones, roughly 79% of them seen just once. Concerning this clone itself: What it binds is not known.

The gene calls are TRBV28 and TRBJ1-5, with a possible D match to TRBD1 (5 bases). The sequence came from a woman aged 40 to 50 in good health. Some clones in this sample may be carry-over from other donors' samples. The sequenced sample consisted of PBMCs. The CDR3 region is CASSLFFGGNSNQPQHF. CDR3 sequence (DNA): TGTGCCAGCAGTTTATTTTTCGGGGGAAATTCTAATCAGCCCCAGCATTTT. Full variable domain (rest looked up from reference TRBV28 and TRBJ1-5): DVKVTQSSRYLVKRTGEKVFLECVQDMDHENMFWYRQDPGLGLRLIYFSYDVKMKEKGDIPEGYSVSREKKERFSLILESASTNQTSMYLCASSLFFGGNSNQPQHFGDGTRLSIL.